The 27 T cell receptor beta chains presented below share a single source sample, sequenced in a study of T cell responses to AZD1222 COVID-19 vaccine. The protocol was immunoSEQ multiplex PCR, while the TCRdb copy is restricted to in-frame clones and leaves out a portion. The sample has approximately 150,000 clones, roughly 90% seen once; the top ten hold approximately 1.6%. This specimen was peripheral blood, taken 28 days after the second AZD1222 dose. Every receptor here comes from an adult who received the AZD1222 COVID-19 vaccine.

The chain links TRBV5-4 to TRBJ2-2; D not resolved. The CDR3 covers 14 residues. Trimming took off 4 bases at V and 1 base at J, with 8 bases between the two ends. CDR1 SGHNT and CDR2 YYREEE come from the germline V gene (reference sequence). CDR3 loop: CASSVLMNTGELFF. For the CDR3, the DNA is TGTGCCAGCAGCGTACTGATGAACACCGGGGAGCTGTTTTTT.

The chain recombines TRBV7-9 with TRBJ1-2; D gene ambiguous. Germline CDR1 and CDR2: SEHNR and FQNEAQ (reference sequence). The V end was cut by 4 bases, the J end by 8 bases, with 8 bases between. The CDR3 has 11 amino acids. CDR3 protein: CASSSVGGYTF. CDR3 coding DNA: TGTGCCAGCAGCTCCGTCGGCGGCTACACCTTC.

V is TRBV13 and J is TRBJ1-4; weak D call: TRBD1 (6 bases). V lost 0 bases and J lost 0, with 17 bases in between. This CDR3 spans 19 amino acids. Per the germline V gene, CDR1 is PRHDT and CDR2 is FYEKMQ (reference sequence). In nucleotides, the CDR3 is TGTGCCAGCAGCTTAGGCCTAGGTATGAGGACAGCAACTAATGAAAAACTGTTTTTT. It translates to CASSLGLGMRTATNEKLFF.

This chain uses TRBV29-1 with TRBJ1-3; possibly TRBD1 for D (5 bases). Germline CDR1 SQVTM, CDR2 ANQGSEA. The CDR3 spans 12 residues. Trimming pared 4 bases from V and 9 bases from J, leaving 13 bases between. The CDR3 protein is CSVVGAGGTIYF. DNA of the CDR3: TGCAGCGTTGTAGGGGCCGGGGGCACCATATATTTT.

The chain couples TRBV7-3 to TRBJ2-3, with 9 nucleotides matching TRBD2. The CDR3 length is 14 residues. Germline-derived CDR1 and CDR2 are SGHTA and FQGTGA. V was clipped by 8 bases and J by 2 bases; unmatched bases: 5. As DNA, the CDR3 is TGTGCCAGCTCCGGGACTAGCCTCACAGATACGCAGTATTTT. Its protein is CASSGTSLTDTQYF.

CDR3 nucleotide sequence: TGTGCCAGCAGCCAAGGGGGAGATGAGCAGTTCTTC. It translates to CASSQGGDEQFF. V gene TRBV14 combines with J gene TRBJ2-1; D might be TRBD2 (5 bases). V lost 1 base and J lost 8, with 6 bases in between. CDR3 length: 12 amino acids. Per germline, CDR1 SGHDN and CDR2 FVKESK. Full variable domain (rest looked up from reference TRBV14 and TRBJ2-1): EAGVTQFPSHSVIEKGQTVTLRCDPISGHDNLYWYRRVMGKEIKFLLHFVKESKQDESGMPNNRFLAERTGGTYSTLKVQPAELEDSGVYFCASSQGGDEQFFGPGTRLTVL.

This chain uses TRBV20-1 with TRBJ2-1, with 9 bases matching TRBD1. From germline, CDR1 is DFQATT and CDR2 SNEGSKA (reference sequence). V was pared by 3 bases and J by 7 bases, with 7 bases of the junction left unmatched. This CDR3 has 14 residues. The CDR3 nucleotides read TGCAGTGCTAGTGTCCCGGGACAGGGTAATGAGCAGTTCTTC. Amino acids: CSASVPGQGNEQFF.

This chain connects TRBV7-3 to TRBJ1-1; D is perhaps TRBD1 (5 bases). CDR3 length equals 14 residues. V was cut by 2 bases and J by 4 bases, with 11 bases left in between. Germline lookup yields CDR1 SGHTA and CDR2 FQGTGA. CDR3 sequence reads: CASSLGGRTTEAFF. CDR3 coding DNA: TGTGCCAGCAGCTTAGGGGGGAGAACCACTGAAGCTTTCTTT.

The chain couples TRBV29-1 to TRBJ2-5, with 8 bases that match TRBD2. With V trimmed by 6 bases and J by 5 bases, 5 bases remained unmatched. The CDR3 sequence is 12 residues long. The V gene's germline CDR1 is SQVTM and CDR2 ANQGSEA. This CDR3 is CSVSGTRETQYF. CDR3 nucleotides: TGCAGCGTCTCCGGGACTAGGGAGACCCAGTACTTC.

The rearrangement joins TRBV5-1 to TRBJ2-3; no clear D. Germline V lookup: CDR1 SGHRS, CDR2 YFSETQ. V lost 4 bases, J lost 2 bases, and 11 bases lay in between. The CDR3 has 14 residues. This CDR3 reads CASSVDSNTDTQYF. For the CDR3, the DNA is TGCGCCAGCAGCGTAGACTCCAACACAGATACGCAGTATTTT.

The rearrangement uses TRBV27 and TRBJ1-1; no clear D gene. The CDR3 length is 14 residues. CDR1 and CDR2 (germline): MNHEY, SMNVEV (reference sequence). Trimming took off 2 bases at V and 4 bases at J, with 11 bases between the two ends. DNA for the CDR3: TGTGCCAGCAGTTTAACCCCATTTAGCACTGAAGCTTTCTTT. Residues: CASSLTPFSTEAFF.

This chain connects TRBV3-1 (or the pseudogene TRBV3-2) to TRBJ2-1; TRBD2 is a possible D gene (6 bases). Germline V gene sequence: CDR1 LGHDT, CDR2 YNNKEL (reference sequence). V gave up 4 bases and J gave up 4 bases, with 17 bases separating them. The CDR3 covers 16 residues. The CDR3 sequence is CASSRLAGRRYNEQFF. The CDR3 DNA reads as TGTGCCAGCAGCCGCCTCGCCGGGAGAAGGTACAATGAGCAGTTCTTC.

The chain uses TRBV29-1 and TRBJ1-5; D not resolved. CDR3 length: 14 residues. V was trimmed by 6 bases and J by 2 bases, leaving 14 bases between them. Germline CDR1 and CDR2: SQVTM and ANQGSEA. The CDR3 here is CSVSGSTGNQPQHF. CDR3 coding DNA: TGCAGCGTCTCGGGGAGCACCGGCAATCAGCCCCAGCATTTT.

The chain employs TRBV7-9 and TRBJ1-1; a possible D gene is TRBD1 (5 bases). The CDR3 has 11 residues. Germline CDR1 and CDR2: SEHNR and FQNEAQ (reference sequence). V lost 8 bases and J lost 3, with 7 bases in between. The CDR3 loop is CASLGDTEAFF. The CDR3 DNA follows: TGTGCCAGCCTAGGGGACACTGAAGCTTTCTTT.

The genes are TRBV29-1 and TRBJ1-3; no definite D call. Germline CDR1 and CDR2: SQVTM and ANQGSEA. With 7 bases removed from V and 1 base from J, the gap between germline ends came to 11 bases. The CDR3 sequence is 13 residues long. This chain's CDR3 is CSGARASGNTIYF. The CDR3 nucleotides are TGCAGCGGGGCACGGGCGTCTGGAAACACCATATATTTT. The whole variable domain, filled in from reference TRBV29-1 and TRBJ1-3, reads SAVISQKPSRDICQRGTSLTIQCQVDSQVTMMFWYRQQPGQSLTLIATANQGSEATYESGFVIDKFPISRPNLTFSTLTVSNMSPEDSSIYLCSGARASGNTIYFGEGSWLTVV.

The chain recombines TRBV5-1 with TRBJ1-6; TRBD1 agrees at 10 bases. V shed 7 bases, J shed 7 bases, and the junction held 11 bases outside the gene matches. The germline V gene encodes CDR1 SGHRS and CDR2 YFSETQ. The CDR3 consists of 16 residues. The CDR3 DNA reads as TGCGCCAGCCGTCCGGGACAGGGGAGAACAAATTCACCCCTCCACTTT. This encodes CASRPGQGRTNSPLHF.

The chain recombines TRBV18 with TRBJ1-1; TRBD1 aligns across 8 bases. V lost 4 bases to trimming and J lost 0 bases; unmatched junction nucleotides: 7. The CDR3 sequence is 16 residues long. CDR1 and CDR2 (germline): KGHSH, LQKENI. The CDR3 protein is CASSQNGQGLNTEAFF. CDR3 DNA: TGTGCCAGCTCACAAAACGGACAGGGCCTGAACACTGAAGCTTTCTTT. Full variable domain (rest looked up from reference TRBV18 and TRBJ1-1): NAGVMQNPRHLVRRRGQEARLRCSPMKGHSHVYWYRQLPEEGLKFMVYLQKENIIDESGMPKERFSAEFPKEGPSILRIQQVVRGDSAAYFCASSQNGQGLNTEAFFGQGTRLTVV.

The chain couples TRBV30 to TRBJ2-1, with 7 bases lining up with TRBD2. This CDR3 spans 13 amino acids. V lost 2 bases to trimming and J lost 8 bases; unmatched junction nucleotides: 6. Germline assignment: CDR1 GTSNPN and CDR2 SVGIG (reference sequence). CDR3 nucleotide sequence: TGTGCCTGGAGTCGGGGAGGGGTCTATGAGCAGTTCTTC. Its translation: CAWSRGGVYEQFF.

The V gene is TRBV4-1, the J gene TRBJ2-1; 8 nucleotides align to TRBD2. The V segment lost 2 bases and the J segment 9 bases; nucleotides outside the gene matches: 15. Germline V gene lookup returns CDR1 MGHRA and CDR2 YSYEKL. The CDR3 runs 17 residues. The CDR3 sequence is CASSQTGSGGGWGEQFF. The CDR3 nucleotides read TGCGCCAGCAGCCAAACCGGGAGCGGGGGCGGATGGGGTGAGCAGTTCTTC.

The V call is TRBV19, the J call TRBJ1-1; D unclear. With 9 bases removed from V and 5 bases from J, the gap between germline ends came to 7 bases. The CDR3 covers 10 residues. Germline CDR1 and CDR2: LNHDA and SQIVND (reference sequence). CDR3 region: CASSRTEAFF. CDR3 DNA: TGTGCCAGCTCCCGTACTGAAGCTTTCTTT.

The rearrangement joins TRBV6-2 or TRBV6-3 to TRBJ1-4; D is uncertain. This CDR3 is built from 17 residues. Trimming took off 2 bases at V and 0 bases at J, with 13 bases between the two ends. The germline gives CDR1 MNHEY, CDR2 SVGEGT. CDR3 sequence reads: CASSYEIESATNEKLFF. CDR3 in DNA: TGTGCCAGCAGTTACGAGATCGAGAGTGCAACTAATGAAAAACTGTTTTTT.

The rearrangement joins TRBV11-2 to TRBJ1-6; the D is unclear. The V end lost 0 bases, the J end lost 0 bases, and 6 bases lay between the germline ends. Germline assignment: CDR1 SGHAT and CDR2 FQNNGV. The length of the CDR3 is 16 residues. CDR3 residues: CASSLDGSSYNSPLHF. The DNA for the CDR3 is TGTGCCAGCAGCTTAGATGGCAGCTCCTATAATTCACCCCTCCACTTT.

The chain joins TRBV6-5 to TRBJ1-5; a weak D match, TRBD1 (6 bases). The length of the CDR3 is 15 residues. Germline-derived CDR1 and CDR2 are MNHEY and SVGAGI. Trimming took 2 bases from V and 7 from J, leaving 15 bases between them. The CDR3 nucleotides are TGTGCCAGCAGTTACGTCGCAGGGGCAGGGCAGCCCCAGCATTTT. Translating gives CASSYVAGAGQPQHF.

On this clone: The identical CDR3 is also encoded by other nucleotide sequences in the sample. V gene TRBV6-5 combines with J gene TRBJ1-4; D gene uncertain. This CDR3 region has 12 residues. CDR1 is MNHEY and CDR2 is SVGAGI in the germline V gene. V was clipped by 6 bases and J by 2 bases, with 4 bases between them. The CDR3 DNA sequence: TGTGCCAGCAGGGTTACTAATGAAAAACTGTTTTTT. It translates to CASRVTNEKLFF.

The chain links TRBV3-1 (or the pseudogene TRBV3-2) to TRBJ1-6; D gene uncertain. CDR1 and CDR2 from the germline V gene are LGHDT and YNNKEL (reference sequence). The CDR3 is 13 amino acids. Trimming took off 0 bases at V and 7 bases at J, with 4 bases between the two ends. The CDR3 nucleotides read TGTGCCAGCAGCCAAGATTGGAATTCACCCCTCCACTTT. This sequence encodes CASSQDWNSPLHF.

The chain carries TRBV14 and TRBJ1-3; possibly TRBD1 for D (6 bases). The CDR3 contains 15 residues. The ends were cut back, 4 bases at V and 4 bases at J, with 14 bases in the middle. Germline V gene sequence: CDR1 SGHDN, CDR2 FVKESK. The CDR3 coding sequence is TGTGCCAGCAGCCGGGCGCGGGGGGCAGGAAACACCATATATTTT. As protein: CASSRARGAGNTIYF.

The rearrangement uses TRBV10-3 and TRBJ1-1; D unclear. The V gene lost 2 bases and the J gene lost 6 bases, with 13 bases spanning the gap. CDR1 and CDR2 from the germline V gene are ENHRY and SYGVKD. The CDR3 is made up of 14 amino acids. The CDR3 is CAISEGRILPEAFF. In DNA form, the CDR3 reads TGTGCCATCAGTGAGGGCAGGATTCTCCCTGAAGCTTTCTTT.